Following are 25 T cell receptor beta chains from one sample sequenced in a study of T-cell memory formation after mild COVID-19. One entry per CDR3 protein results from TCRdb running MiXCR on the 5' RACE reads. The sample gives 80,000 to 130,000 distinct CDR3 sequences, 11% of which show up once; about 40% is in the top ten. Sample: PBMCs or a T cell subset sorted from them (not recorded which). The receptors here all came from a man younger than 35 who had mild COVID-19 (a few samples of this study predate the infection). Cell type and time point are not known.

This clonotype appeared a single time. The chain joins TRBV7-6 to TRBJ2-5; TRBD2 might be the D (5 bases). From germline, CDR1 is SGHVS and CDR2 FNYEAQ. The CDR3 has 15 residues. The V and J ends lost 3 bases and 3 bases respectively, with 14 bases between them. The CDR3: CASSFVLLREETQYF. The CDR3 DNA follows: TGTGCCAGCAGCTTCGTCTTGCTGCGGGAAGAGACCCAGTACTTC. The full variable domain, in which reference TRBV7-6 and TRBJ2-5 provide the parts outside the CDR3, is GAGVSQSPRYKVTKRGQDVALRCDPISGHVSLYWYRQALGQGPEFLTYFNYEAQQDKSGLPNDRFSAERPEGSISTLTIQRTEQRDSAMYRCASSFVLLREETQYFGPGTRLLVL.

CDR3: CASSPRLVREQFF. CDR3 DNA sequence: TGCGCCAGCAGCCCAAGATTAGTTCGGGAGCAGTTCTTC. The gene calls are TRBV4-3 and TRBJ2-1; D is uncertain. Germline-derived CDR1 and CDR2 are LGHNA and YSLEER. The CDR3 has 13 residues. The V and J ends lost 4 bases and 10 bases respectively, with 14 bases between them.

In this sample, this clonotype turned up a few times. This chain links TRBV4-2 with TRBJ2-6; D ambiguous. V lost 1 base and J 2 bases, leaving 6 bases between the germline ends. The V gene's germline CDR1 is LGHNA and CDR2 YNFKEQ. This CDR3 is built from 15 residues. This CDR3 reads CASSQGAPGANVLTF. CDR3 DNA: TGTGCCAGCAGCCAAGGGGCCCCTGGGGCCAACGTCCTGACTTTC.

Only a few counts were recorded for this clonotype. The CDR3 DNA sequence: TGTGCCAGCAGCCCTCAGGACAGGACCTACGAGCAGTACTTC. This translates into CASSPQDRTYEQYF. This chain connects TRBV9 to TRBJ2-7, with 7 bases matching TRBD1. This CDR3 has 14 residues. CDR1 and CDR2 (germline): SGDLS, YYNGEE. Trimming cost V 4 bases and J 2 bases; bases outside gene matches: 6.

In this sample, this clonotype turned up many times. The V call is TRBV7-9, the J call TRBJ2-2; no clear D. This CDR3 region has 14 residues. The germline CDR1 and CDR2 sequences are SEHNR and FQNEAQ (reference sequence). V gave up 1 base and J gave up 4 bases, with 7 bases separating them. In DNA, the CDR3 is TGTGCCAGCAGCTTAGTGGGGTTCACCGGGGAGCTGTTTTTT. It is translated as CASSLVGFTGELFF. Full variable domain (remainder filled in from reference TRBV7-9 and TRBJ2-2): DTGVSQNPRHKITKRGQNVTFRCDPISEHNRLYWYRQTLGQGPEFLTYFQNEAQLEKSRLLSDRFSAERPKGSFSTLEIQRTEQGDSAMYLCASSLVGFTGELFFGEGSRLTVL.

The chain uses TRBV5-1 and TRBJ2-1; a weak D match, TRBD1 (7 bases). V dropped 4 bases and J dropped 2 bases, with 13 bases sitting between them. Germline V gene sequence: CDR1 SGHRS, CDR2 YFSETQ. This CDR3 region has 15 residues. CDR3 in amino acids: CASSRGTDAYNEQFF. In DNA, the CDR3 is TGCGCCAGCAGCCGGGGGACAGACGCCTACAATGAGCAGTTCTTC. The whole variable domain, filled in from reference TRBV5-1 and TRBJ2-1, reads KAGVTQTPRYLIKTRGQQVTLSCSPISGHRSVSWYQQTPGQGLQFLFEYFSETQRNKGNFPGRFSGRQFSNSRSEMNVSTLELGDSALYLCASSRGTDAYNEQFFGPGTRLTVL.

This clonotype has only a few counts. The V call is TRBV4-1, the J call TRBJ2-7; maybe TRBD1 (5 bases). The CDR3 has 16 amino acids. Germline CDR1 and CDR2: MGHRA and YSYEKL. V lost 0 bases and J 1 base, leaving 13 bases between the germline ends. The CDR3 spells CASSQEHARVSYEQYF. The CDR3 DNA follows: TGCGCCAGCAGCCAAGAACACGCCAGGGTGTCCTACGAGCAGTACTTC.

The chain has TRBV5-6 and TRBJ1-2; no reliable D call. The CDR3 contains 14 residues. Trimming pared 0 bases from V and 1 base from J, leaving 7 bases between. Germline V lookup: CDR1 SGHDT, CDR2 YYEEEE. Here the CDR3 DNA reads TGTGCCAGCAGCTTGGGACCGCTTAACTATGGCTACACCTTC. It is translated as CASSLGPLNYGYTF.

This clonotype has more than one count but fewer than ten. V is TRBV7-8 and J is TRBJ1-2, with D possibly matching TRBD1 (5 bases). The germline V and J ends were trimmed by 5 bases and 7 bases, with 17 bases remaining between them. Germline V CDR1 and CDR2: SGHVS, FQNEAQ. The CDR3 runs 14 residues. Here the CDR3 DNA reads TGTGCCAGCAGCGAAACTGCAGGGTTGAGTGGCTACACCTTC. This codes for CASSETAGLSGYTF. The variable domain in full, with the rest retrieved from reference TRBV7-8 and TRBJ1-2, is GAGVSQSPRYKVAKRGQDVALRCDPISGHVSLFWYQQALGQGPEFLTYFQNEAQLDKSGLPSDRFFAERPEGSVSTLKIQRTQQEDSAVYLCASSETAGLSGYTFGSGTRLTVV.

The chain uses TRBV12-3 or TRBV12-4 and TRBJ2-1; D gene ambiguous. Trimming cost V 2 bases and J 6 bases, with 2 bases left between them. CDR3 length: 11 residues. CDR3 loop: CASSLTNEQFF. The DNA of the CDR3 is TGTGCCAGCAGTTTAACCAATGAGCAGTTCTTC.

V gene TRBV9 combines with J gene TRBJ2-5; TRBD1 agrees at 11 bases. This CDR3 has 15 amino acids. V trimming: 2 bases; J trimming: 4 bases; junction bases outside the gene matches: 4. The germline V gene encodes CDR1 SGDLS and CDR2 YYNGEE. DNA of the CDR3: TGTGCCAGCAGCGTCGGGACAGGGGGAGGAGAGACCCAGTACTTC. This translates into CASSVGTGGGETQYF.

This clonotype was seen a few times. The chain uses TRBV29-1 and TRBJ2-5; D perhaps matches TRBD2 (5 bases). Germline assignment: CDR1 SQVTM and CDR2 ANQGSEA. The CDR3 is made up of 14 amino acids. V shed 4 bases and J shed 5 bases, with 17 bases lying between them. In nucleotides, the CDR3 is TGCAGCGTTGTGAGGGCCGCGGGCGGGGAGACCCAGTACTTC. It is translated as CSVVRAAGGETQYF.

This clonotype was observed a few times. This chain joins TRBV10-2 and TRBJ2-7; no clear D gene. Germline loops: CDR1 WSHSY, CDR2 SAAADI. V gave up 3 bases and J gave up 1 base, with 7 bases separating them. The CDR3 is made up of 13 amino acids. CDR3 protein: CASSDGFSYEQYF. In nucleotides, the CDR3 is TGCGCCAGCAGTGATGGGTTTTCCTACGAGCAGTACTTC.

The chain couples TRBV30 to TRBJ1-5; 9 bases agree with TRBD1. Trimming at V came to 0 bases and at J to 7 bases, leaving 4 bases not matched to a gene. The CDR3 loop spans 14 amino acids. CDR1 is GTSNPN, CDR2 SVGIG, per germline (reference sequence). CDR3 DNA sequence: TGTGCCTGGAGTGTCGGACAGGGGAGGCAGCCCCAGCATTTT. This codes for CAWSVGQGRQPQHF.

This clonotype was counted a few times. This sequence joins TRBV28 and TRBJ2-7, with TRBD1 as a possible D gene (6 bases). Germline V gene lookup returns CDR1 MDHEN and CDR2 SYDVKM. V dropped 7 bases and J dropped 2 bases, with 12 bases sitting between them. The length of the CDR3 is 13 residues. Here the CDR3 DNA reads TGTGCCAGCACCAGTTGGACAGCCTACGAGCAGTACTTC. It encodes CASTSWTAYEQYF.

This clonotype was picked up a small number of times. This rearrangement joins TRBV27 to TRBJ2-1; D gene uncertain. CDR1 and CDR2 from the germline V gene are MNHEY and SMNVEV (reference sequence). The V and J ends lost 10 bases and 9 bases respectively, with 25 bases between them. This CDR3 contains 15 residues. The CDR3 loop is CATRPPLGLDGEQFF. DNA for the CDR3: TGTGCCACCCGCCCTCCTCTAGGGCTCGACGGTGAGCAGTTCTTC.

V gene TRBV27 combines with J gene TRBJ1-5; no firm D call. The CDR3 contains 13 residues. Trimming removed 5 bases at V and 7 bases at J, with 12 bases between. Looked up from germline, CDR1 is MNHEY and CDR2 is SMNVEV (reference sequence). The CDR3 sequence: CASSPGTGQPQHF. The CDR3 DNA follows: TGTGCCAGCAGTCCCGGCACGGGGCAGCCCCAGCATTTT.

V usage is TRBV4-3 and J usage is TRBJ2-3; D may be TRBD2 (7 bases). CDR3 length equals 16 residues. Trimming removed 6 bases from V and 0 bases from J, with 16 bases in between. Germline-derived CDR1 and CDR2 are LGHNA and YSLEER. CDR3 nucleotides: TGCGCCAGCAGTTCTTTTCGGGGGGCTAGCACAGATACGCAGTATTTT. This translates into CASSSFRGASTDTQYF.

This clonotype was seen more than once but under ten times. The rearrangement joins TRBV12-3 or TRBV12-4 to TRBJ2-5; tentatively, D is TRBD1 (5 bases). CDR3 size: 13 residues. Trimming took 6 bases from V and 9 from J, leaving 17 bases between them. CDR3 bases: TGTGCCAGCAGACACCCCCAGGGAAGGTCCCAGTACTTC. As protein: CASRHPQGRSQYF.

The chain uses TRBV6-6 and TRBJ2-5; 7 bases agree with TRBD2. V was clipped by 2 bases and J by 3 bases; unmatched bases: 3. Germline V gives CDR1 MNHNY, CDR2 SVGAGI (reference sequence). There are 14 residues in the CDR3. This CDR3 reads CASSYDGGEETQYF. CDR3 coding DNA: TGTGCCAGCAGTTACGATGGGGGGGAAGAGACCCAGTACTTC.

The CDR3 loop is CASTKGNSPLHF. In DNA form, the CDR3 reads TGTGCCAGCACCAAGGGCAATTCACCCCTCCACTTT. V and J are TRBV6-5 and TRBJ1-6; D remains ambiguous. The length of the CDR3 is 12 residues. Deletions cut 7 bases from V and 7 bases from J, with 8 bases between. Germline CDR1 reads MNHEY; CDR2 reads SVGAGI.

This clonotype has just a few counts. The V and J genes are TRBV5-1 and TRBJ2-3; TRBD2 aligns across 8 bases. The CDR3 is 18 residues long. CDR1 is SGHRS and CDR2 is YFSETQ in the germline V gene. With 3 bases clipped from V and 2 bases from J, the junction kept 14 bases outside the gene matches. The CDR3: CASSSYLAGPSSTDTQYF. CDR3 in DNA: TGCGCCAGCAGCTCTTATTTAGCGGGGCCCTCATCCACAGATACGCAGTATTTT.

This clonotype was counted many times. The CDR3 loop reads CASSSTGTGGLDTQYF. The CDR3 DNA reads as TGTGCCAGCAGCTCGACCGGGACAGGGGGCCTCGATACGCAGTATTTT. The J gene is TRBJ2-3, the V gene TRBV7-9; TRBD1 aligns across 12 bases. The germline gives CDR1 SEHNR, CDR2 FQNEAQ (reference sequence). Trimming removed 4 bases from V and 6 bases from J; junction bases left unmatched: 8. The CDR3 is made up of 16 amino acids.

This clonotype was observed a handful of times. The chain links TRBV6-6 to TRBJ2-3; 10 bases agree with TRBD2. This CDR3 contains 16 residues. Trimming removed 5 bases from V and 3 bases from J; junction bases left unmatched: 8. Germline CDR1 reads MNHNY; CDR2 reads SVGAGI (reference sequence). The CDR3 DNA sequence: TGTGCCAGCAGTCCCCTAGCGGGGGTGAGGACAGATACGCAGTATTTT. Translating it yields CASSPLAGVRTDTQYF.

This clonotype turned up a few times. The rearrangement links TRBV4-1 to TRBJ1-5, with D perhaps matching TRBD1 (5 bases). The germline V and J ends were trimmed by 0 bases and 1 base, with 13 bases remaining between them. The CDR3 covers 17 residues. Germline values: CDR1 MGHRA, CDR2 YSYEKL. The CDR3 spells CASSQDWGRLSNQPQHF. CDR3 in DNA: TGCGCCAGCAGCCAAGATTGGGGGAGGTTGAGCAATCAGCCCCAGCATTTT.